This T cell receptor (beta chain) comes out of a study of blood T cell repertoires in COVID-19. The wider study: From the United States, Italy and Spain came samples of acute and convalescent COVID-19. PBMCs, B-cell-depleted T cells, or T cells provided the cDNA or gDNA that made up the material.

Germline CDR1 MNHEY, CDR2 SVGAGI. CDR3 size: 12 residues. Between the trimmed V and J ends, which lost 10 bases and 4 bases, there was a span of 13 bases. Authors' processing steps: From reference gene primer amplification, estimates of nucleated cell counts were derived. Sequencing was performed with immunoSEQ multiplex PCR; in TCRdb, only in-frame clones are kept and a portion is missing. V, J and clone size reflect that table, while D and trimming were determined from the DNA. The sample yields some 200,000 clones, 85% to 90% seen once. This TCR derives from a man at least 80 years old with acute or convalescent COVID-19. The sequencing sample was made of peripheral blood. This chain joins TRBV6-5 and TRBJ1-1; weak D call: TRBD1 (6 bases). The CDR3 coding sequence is TGTGCCACTACAGGGATTGGCACTGAAGCTTTCTTT. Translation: CATTGIGTEAFF.